Below, 15 T cell receptor beta chains from the same sample are listed, as sequenced in a study of cytomegalovirus exposure and HLA in healthy donors. A multiplex PCR was run with 60 Vbeta primers and 13 Jbeta primers. TCRdb's table, derived via immunoSEQ multiplex PCR, lists solely in-frame clones and lacks some. The table lists about 160,000 clones, 60% to 75% of them singletons. The sequenced sample was PBMCs. Receptors were obtained from a woman aged 45-65 years in good health and CMV-seropositive.

The V call is TRBV6-1, the J call TRBJ1-3, with 7 positions matching TRBD1. With 6 bases clipped from V and 1 base from J, the junction kept 3 bases outside the gene matches. Germline CDR1 is MNHNS and CDR2 is SASEGT. The CDR3 runs 14 residues. The CDR3 reads CASRDRASGNTIYF. The CDR3 DNA is TGTGCCAGCAGAGACAGGGCGTCTGGAAACACCATATATTTT.

The chain uses TRBV5-1 and TRBJ2-5, with 7 bases identical to TRBD1. The V gene end was trimmed by 1 base and the J gene end by 4 bases; junction bases not matched to a gene: 4. CDR3 length: 14 amino acids. The germline V gene encodes CDR1 SGHRS and CDR2 YFSETQ. CDR3 DNA: TGCGCCAGCAGCTTGACAGGGGTATCAGAGACCCAGTACTTC. The encoded protein is CASSLTGVSETQYF.

This clone has more than one count but fewer than ten. V gene TRBV5-5 combines with J gene TRBJ2-3; 8 bases are a match to TRBD2. Germline CDR1 SGHKS, CDR2 YYEKEE (reference sequence). With 2 bases clipped from V and 5 bases from J, the junction kept 4 bases outside the gene matches. The CDR3 has 14 residues. The CDR3 is CASSFWLAGDTQYF. The CDR3 coding sequence is TGTGCCAGCAGCTTCTGGCTAGCGGGAGATACGCAGTATTTT.

The genes are TRBV6-5 and TRBJ2-5; 10 bases match TRBD2. Looked up from germline, CDR1 is MNHEY and CDR2 is SVGAGI. V shed 7 bases and J 5 bases; nucleotides not matched to a gene: 10. The CDR3 totals 15 residues. The CDR3 reads CASTPEAGGLETQYF. CDR3 nucleotide sequence: TGTGCCAGCACCCCCGAAGCGGGGGGGCTGGAGACCCAGTACTTC.

CDR3 sequence reads: CASRLAYNEQFF. CDR3 DNA sequence: TGTGCCTCTAGGCTGGCCTACAATGAGCAGTTCTTC. This chain joins TRBV21-1 and TRBJ2-1; the DNA was not compared with TRBD2, the D call given in the table. TRBV21-1 is listed as a pseudogene. CDR3 length: 12 residues.

About this clone: A read error may account for a junction end that differs from germline. J is TRBJ1-1 and V is TRBV4-1; 8 bases fit TRBD1. This CDR3 region has 16 residues. The germline V gene encodes CDR1 MGHRA and CDR2 YSYEKL. As DNA, the CDR3 is TGCGCCAGCGGCCAAGGAGACCCCAGGGGGCTCACTGAAGCTTTCTTT. Encoded protein: CASGQGDPRGLTEAFF.

This chain uses TRBV7-2 with TRBJ1-3, with 8 bases identical to TRBD1. The CDR3 is 14 residues long. The trim removed 10 bases at V and 4 bases at J, leaving 9 bases unmatched. Germline V lookup: CDR1 SGHTA, CDR2 FQGNSA. The CDR3: CATGQGKAGNTIYF. In nucleotides, the CDR3 is TGTGCCACCGGACAGGGAAAGGCGGGAAACACCATATATTTT.

Only a few counts were recorded for this clone. This rearrangement joins TRBV7-9 to TRBJ1-2; 9 bases align to TRBD1. Germline V gene lookup returns CDR1 SEHNR and CDR2 FQNEAQ (reference sequence). Losses at the gene ends were 5 bases for V and 4 bases for J; bases not matched to a gene: 8. CDR3 length equals 15 residues. The CDR3 DNA reads as TGTGCCAGCAGCGTAGAGGGACAGGGAATCTATGGCTACACCTTC. Translating gives CASSVEGQGIYGYTF. Combining the CDR3 with reference TRBV7-9 and TRBJ1-2 gives the whole variable domain DTGVSQNPRHKITKRGQNVTFRCDPISEHNRLYWYRQTLGQGPEFLTYFQNEAQLEKSRLLSDRFSAERPKGSFSTLEIQRTEQGDSAMYLCASSVEGQGIYGYTFGSGTRLTVV.

Only one count was recorded for this clone. The chain links TRBV27 to TRBJ2-1, with D possibly being TRBD1 (5 bases). Trimming removed 4 bases at V and 8 bases at J, with 18 bases between. This CDR3 is 15 amino acids long. Germline CDR1 is MNHEY and CDR2 is SMNVEV (reference sequence). This CDR3 reads CASSSDGQGIYEQFF. CDR3 nucleotides: TGTGCCAGCAGTTCAGATGGGCAGGGCATCTATGAGCAGTTCTTC.

This clone was found once. This chain connects TRBV19 to TRBJ2-7, with D possibly matching TRBD2 (5 bases). V lost 5 bases to trimming and J lost 7 bases, with 21 bases between them. The V gene's germline CDR1 is LNHDA and CDR2 SQIVND (reference sequence). The CDR3 extends over 15 amino acids. CDR3 sequence: CASSARALPTTEQYF. For the CDR3, the DNA is TGTGCCAGTAGTGCGCGGGCCCTACCAACTACGGAGCAGTACTTC.

The V and J genes are TRBV13 and TRBJ1-2; D is unresolved. The CDR3 is 14 amino acids. V was pared by 1 base and J by 4 bases, with 10 bases between. Germline-derived CDR1 and CDR2 are PRHDT and FYEKMQ (reference sequence). In nucleotides, the CDR3 is TGTGCCAGCAGCTTAGACAGTGCCGGCTATGGCTACACCTTC. This translates into CASSLDSAGYGYTF.

Comment on this clone: One junction end disagrees with the germline gene, perhaps due to a read error. V and J are TRBV5-1 and TRBJ1-3; TRBD1 matches at 8 bases. The length of the CDR3 is 15 residues. Germline CDR1 reads SGHRS; CDR2 reads YFSETQ. CDR3 sequence (DNA): TGCGCCAGCAGTTTGGGGGACAGGTCGCGAAACACCATATATTTT. Protein: CASSLGDRSRNTIYF.

V gene TRBV7-6 combines with J gene TRBJ2-3; 12 positions agree with TRBD2. The CDR3 has 17 residues. Germline V gene lookup returns CDR1 SGHVS and CDR2 FNYEAQ. After removal of 1 base from V and 8 bases from J, the junction contained 10 bases not matched to a gene. CDR3 sequence reads: CASSLGLAGAKASTQYF. The CDR3 coding sequence is TGTGCCAGCAGCTTAGGACTAGCGGGGGCCAAAGCGAGTACGCAGTATTTT. Complete variable domain (other parts from reference TRBV7-6 and TRBJ2-3): GAGVSQSPRYKVTKRGQDVALRCDPISGHVSLYWYRQALGQGPEFLTYFNYEAQQDKSGLPNDRFSAERPEGSISTLTIQRTEQRDSAMYRCASSLGLAGAKASTQYFGPGTRLTVL.

The chain has TRBV7-2 and TRBJ1-1, with 8 bases that match TRBD1. This CDR3 has 18 amino acids. The V gene end was trimmed by 1 base and the J gene end by 3 bases; junction bases not matched to a gene: 13. Germline-derived CDR1 and CDR2 are SGHTA and FQGNSA. The DNA of the CDR3 is TGTGCCAGCAGCTTAGAAATGGTATGGGCAGGGGGCTACACTGAAGCTTTCTTT. Translating it yields CASSLEMVWAGGYTEAFF.

The CDR3 sequence is CASSPTGRTWDEQYF. CDR3 in DNA: TGTGCCAGCAGCCCTACGGGCCGGACATGGGACGAGCAGTACTTC. The V and J genes are TRBV9 and TRBJ2-7, with D possibly being TRBD1 (5 bases). The CDR3 loop spans 15 amino acids. V was cut by 4 bases and J by 5 bases, with 19 bases left in between. Germline CDR1 SGDLS, CDR2 YYNGEE.